Presented here are 9 T cell receptor beta chains from one specimen sequenced in a study of T and B cells in COVID-19 patients. Blood genomic DNA input for TRB amplification was roughly 230-550 ng. BIOMED2 TRB-A/B primer pools were used in multiplex TRB PCR. TCRdb reprocessed the multiplex PCR reads via MiXCR and lists one record per CDR3 protein. The sample consists of about 14,000 distinct CDR3 sequences, under 30% of them appearing once. Sequenced input: blood. The receptors were gathered from a human donor who had recovered from COVID-19.

This clonotype has only a few counts. This CDR3 reads CASSSSIVRETQYF. CDR3 in DNA: TGTGCCAGCAGCTCCTCCATCGTGCGAGAGACCCAGTACTTC. The chain combines TRBV7-9 with TRBJ2-5; D gene uncertain. V lost 4 bases and J 4 bases, leaving 13 bases between the germline ends. Looked up from germline, CDR1 is SEHNR and CDR2 is FQNEAQ (reference sequence). This CDR3 contains 14 residues.

This clonotype was observed a handful of times. This rearrangement joins TRBV12-3 or TRBV12-4 to TRBJ2-5; possibly TRBD1 or TRBD2 for D (7 bases each). V gave up 5 bases and J gave up 4 bases, with 20 bases separating them. The CDR3 has 16 amino acids. This CDR3 is CASSPNQGGPRETQYF. The CDR3 nucleotides read TGTGCCAGCAGTCCAAACCAGGGGGGGCCACGAGAGACCCAGTACTTC.

This clonotype is categorized as medium-sized. The gene calls are TRBV29-1 and TRBJ2-5; 11 positions agree with TRBD1. The germline CDR1 and CDR2 sequences are SQVTM and ANQGSEA. The length of the CDR3 is 13 residues. Trimming cost V 7 bases and J 5 bases; bases outside gene matches: 6. CDR3 protein: CSGGQGASETQYF. The CDR3 DNA reads as TGCAGCGGAGGACAGGGGGCGAGTGAGACCCAGTACTTC.

This clonotype was seen repeatedly, ten times or more. The chain couples TRBV27 to TRBJ2-1, with 8 nucleotides matching TRBD2. The V segment lost 5 bases and the J segment 3 bases; nucleotides outside the gene matches: 3. CDR3 size: 14 residues. CDR1 is MNHEY and CDR2 is SMNVEV in the germline V gene (reference sequence). This chain's CDR3 is CASSLAGFYNEQFF. In DNA, the CDR3 is TGTGCCAGCAGTCTAGCGGGTTTCTACAATGAGCAGTTCTTC.

In this sample, this clonotype turned up many times. The chain couples TRBV30 to TRBJ2-7, with D perhaps TRBD1 or TRBD2 (5 bases each). Trimming cost V 3 bases and J 6 bases, with 30 bases left between them. CDR1 and CDR2 (germline): GTSNPN, SVGIG (reference sequence). This CDR3 spans 18 amino acids. The CDR3 nucleotides are TGTGCCTGGAGGAGGGGTAGGGGACCCCAGTCCCAGGTCTCCGAGCAGTACTTC. Protein product: CAWRRGRGPQSQVSEQYF.

This clonotype rates as medium-sized (0.01 to 0.1%). This chain links TRBV19 with TRBJ2-5, with 7 bases fitting TRBD2. J gave up 5 bases and V 3 bases, and 6 bases lay outside the gene matches. Germline V gives CDR1 LNHDA, CDR2 SQIVND (reference sequence). The CDR3 covers 14 residues. The CDR3 spells CASSINGGGETQYF. The CDR3 nucleotides read TGTGCCAGTAGTATTAATGGGGGAGGGGAGACCCAGTACTTC.

This clonotype has just a few counts. The rearrangement links TRBV27 to TRBJ1-5; a weak D match, TRBD1 (5 bases). Germline V gene lookup returns CDR1 MNHEY and CDR2 SMNVEV (reference sequence). V shed 6 bases and J shed 1 base, with 13 bases lying between them. The CDR3 is made up of 15 amino acids. CDR3 protein: CASSPQEKSNQPQHF. The DNA for the CDR3 is TGTGCCAGCAGCCCACAGGAGAAGAGCAATCAGCCCCAGCATTTT.

In its sample, this clonotype ranks as medium-sized (0.01 to 0.1%). The chain links TRBV5-5 to TRBJ2-7, with 11 nucleotides matching TRBD1. Germline V gives CDR1 SGHKS, CDR2 YYEKEE (reference sequence). This CDR3 comprises 14 residues. V shed 3 bases and J 2 bases; nucleotides not matched to a gene: 1. In DNA, the CDR3 is TGTGCCAGCAGCTGGGGACAGGGGGCCTACGAGCAGTACTTC. It is translated as CASSWGQGAYEQYF. Based on the CDR3 plus reference TRBV5-5 and TRBJ2-7, the full variable domain is DAGVTQSPTHLIKTRGQQVTLRCSPISGHKSVSWYQQVLGQGPQFIFQYYEKEERGRGNFPDRFSARQFPNYSSELNVNALLLGDSALYLCASSWGQGAYEQYFGPGTRLTVT.

This clonotype was seen many times. The V call is TRBV7-6, the J call TRBJ2-5; 10 nucleotides match TRBD1. Per germline, CDR1 SGHVS and CDR2 FNYEAQ. The junction had 4 bases not matched to a gene; V was cut back by 5 bases and J by 4 bases. The CDR3 is 14 amino acids. The CDR3 loop is CASSGTGERETQYF. As DNA, the CDR3 is TGTGCCAGCAGCGGGACAGGGGAACGAGAGACCCAGTACTTC. Supplemented by reference TRBV7-6 and TRBJ2-5, the full variable domain reads GAGVSQSPRYKVTKRGQDVALRCDPISGHVSLYWYRQALGQGPEFLTYFNYEAQQDKSGLPNDRFSAERPEGSISTLTIQRTEQRDSAMYRCASSGTGERETQYFGPGTRLLVL.